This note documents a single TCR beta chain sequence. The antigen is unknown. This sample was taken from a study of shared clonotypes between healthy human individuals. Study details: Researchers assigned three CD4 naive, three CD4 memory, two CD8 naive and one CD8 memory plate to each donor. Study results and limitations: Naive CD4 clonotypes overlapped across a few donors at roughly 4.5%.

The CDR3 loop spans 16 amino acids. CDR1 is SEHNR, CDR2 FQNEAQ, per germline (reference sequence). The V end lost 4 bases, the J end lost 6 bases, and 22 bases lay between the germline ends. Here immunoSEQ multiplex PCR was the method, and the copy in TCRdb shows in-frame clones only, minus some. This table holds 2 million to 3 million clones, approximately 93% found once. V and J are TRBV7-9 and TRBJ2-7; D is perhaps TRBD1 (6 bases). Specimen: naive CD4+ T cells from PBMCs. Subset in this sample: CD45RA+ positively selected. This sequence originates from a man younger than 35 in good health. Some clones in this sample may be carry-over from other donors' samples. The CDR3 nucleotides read TGTGCCAGCAGCTCCCAAGCCGGGACAATCCTCGGCGAGCAGTACTTC. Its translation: CASSSQAGTILGEQYF.